The 25 T cell receptor beta chains in this list originate from one sample, sequenced in a study of T cells in localized non-small cell lung cancer. Repertoires were generated with immunoSEQ multiplex PCR, while TCRdb's copy carries only in-frame clones and drops some. The repertoire holds around 26,000 clones, with 80% to 95% as singletons. The input for sequencing was peripheral blood, taken before any cancer treatment. Receptor source: a woman aged 35 to 69 with stage I lung adenocarcinoma.

V usage is TRBV28 and J usage is TRBJ1-5; D might be TRBD1 (6 bases). The V end lost 3 bases, the J end lost 7 bases, and 19 bases lay between the germline ends. The CDR3 totals 16 residues. Looked up from germline, CDR1 is MDHEN and CDR2 is SYDVKM. The chain's CDR3 is CASSLGIRGARQPQHF. For the CDR3, the DNA is TGTGCCAGCAGTTTGGGTATCCGGGGGGCTAGGCAGCCCCAGCATTTT.

In its sample, this clone was seen once. The genes are TRBV29-1 and TRBJ2-3; D unclear. The CDR3 sequence is 15 residues long. Trimming took 5 bases from V and 9 from J, leaving 24 bases between them. Germline CDR1 is SQVTM and CDR2 is ANQGSEA. CDR3 in DNA: TGCAGCGTTCCGGGTCATAGGTCTCCCCCGGAAACGCAGTATTTT. Protein product: CSVPGHRSPPETQYF.

The rearrangement uses TRBV6-1 and TRBJ2-1; 8 bases agree with TRBD1. The length of the CDR3 is 13 residues. V lost 10 bases to trimming and J lost 4 bases; unmatched junction nucleotides: 6. CDR1 is MNHNS and CDR2 is SASEGT in the germline V gene. The CDR3, as DNA: TGTGCCATTAGGACAGGGATTTACAATGAGCAGTTCTTC. Its protein product is CAIRTGIYNEQFF.

V gene TRBV7-3 combines with J gene TRBJ2-5; D gene ambiguous. The CDR3 consists of 13 residues. Germline V gives CDR1 SGHTA, CDR2 FQGTGA. V was clipped by 0 bases and J by 5 bases, with 7 bases between them. CDR3: CASSLTIRETQYF. The CDR3 DNA follows: TGTGCCAGCAGCTTAACGATCAGGGAGACCCAGTACTTC.

V gene TRBV6-1 combines with J gene TRBJ1-3; tentatively, D is TRBD1 (5 bases). This CDR3 has 14 amino acids. The V and J ends lost 6 bases and 6 bases respectively, with 15 bases between them. Germline CDR1 reads MNHNS; CDR2 reads SASEGT. Written as DNA, the CDR3 is TGTGCCAGCAGAGAGCAGGGTATGGAAAACACCATATATTTT. Translated, it gives CASREQGMENTIYF.

The chain joins TRBV10-3 to TRBJ1-2, with 9 positions matching TRBD1. This CDR3 is built from 13 residues. In germline, CDR1 is ENHRY, CDR2 SYGVKD. This CDR3 reads CATEDRGRRGYTF. For the CDR3, the DNA is TGTGCAACCGAGGACAGGGGACGGCGGGGCTACACCTTC.

The V and J genes are TRBV15 and TRBJ2-3, with 7 bases that match TRBD1. There are 17 residues in the CDR3. The V gene end was trimmed by 0 bases and the J gene end by 0 bases; junction bases not matched to a gene: 6. Germline assignment: CDR1 LNHNV and CDR2 YYDKDF (reference sequence). The CDR3 sequence is CATSRDIGDRSTDTQYF. The CDR3 DNA reads TGTGCCACCAGCAGAGATATTGGGGACAGAAGCACAGATACGCAGTATTTT.

The V and J genes are TRBV19 and TRBJ1-2; possible D gene TRBD1, 5 bases. The length of the CDR3 is 13 residues. Trimming pared 10 bases from V and 2 bases from J, leaving 14 bases between. Germline V gives CDR1 LNHDA, CDR2 SQIVND (reference sequence). The CDR3 loop reads CATAPTGNYGYTF. CDR3 DNA: TGTGCCACCGCCCCCACAGGAAACTATGGCTACACCTTC. The entire variable domain, with the rest obtained from reference TRBV19 and TRBJ1-2, is as follows: DGGITQSPKYLFRKEGQNVTLSCEQNLNHDAMYWYRQDPGQGLRLIYYSQIVNDFQKGDIAEGYSVSREKKESFPLTVTSAQKNPTAFYLCATAPTGNYGYTFGSGTRLTVV.

Worth noting for this clone: Its ends do not fully match the called genes, so a read error is possible. This rearrangement joins TRBV28 to TRBJ2-3; D may be TRBD1 (5 bases). CDR1 and CDR2 (germline): MDHEN, SYDVKM. The CDR3 has 13 amino acids. The CDR3 is CASSSQGTDMQYF. The CDR3 region has the DNA TGTGCCAGCAGTTCGCAGGGCACAGATATGCAGTATTTT.

The V gene is TRBV7-9, the J gene TRBJ1-3; D is possibly TRBD1 (6 bases). Germline V gene data show CDR1 as SEHNR and CDR2 as FQNEAQ (reference sequence). Trimming took off 3 bases at V and 7 bases at J, with 13 bases between the two ends. This CDR3 region has 14 residues. CDR3 sequence reads: CASSFQGIGNTIYF. Written as DNA, the CDR3 is TGTGCCAGCAGCTTCCAGGGGATAGGTAACACCATATATTTT.

V gene TRBV7-2 combines with J gene TRBJ1-2; D is ambiguous. In germline, CDR1 is SGHTA, CDR2 FQGNSA. Deletions cut 3 bases from V and 0 bases from J, with 5 bases between. CDR3 length: 13 amino acids. As DNA, the CDR3 is TGTGCCAGCAGCTTCGGTGCTAACTATGGCTACACCTTC. This codes for CASSFGANYGYTF.

V is TRBV19 and J is TRBJ2-5, with 11 positions matching TRBD1. This CDR3 comprises 15 residues. With V trimmed by 2 bases and J by 5 bases, 4 bases remained unmatched. Germline V CDR1 and CDR2: LNHDA, SQIVND (reference sequence). CDR3 sequence reads: CASSIRTGGMETQYF. The CDR3 DNA reads as TGTGCCAGTAGTATACGGACAGGGGGCATGGAGACCCAGTACTTC.

The V call is TRBV5-4, the J call TRBJ1-1; D is perhaps TRBD1 (5 bases). Germline V gives CDR1 SGHNT, CDR2 YYREEE (reference sequence). The CDR3 loop spans 14 amino acids. V was pared by 1 base and J by 1 base, with 8 bases between. This chain's CDR3 is CASSLRQGNTEAFF. CDR3 DNA: TGTGCCAGCAGCTTGAGGCAGGGGAACACTGAAGCTTTCTTT.

The chain links TRBV18 to TRBJ2-2; no definite D call. CDR3 length: 15 amino acids. The V gene's germline CDR1 is KGHSH and CDR2 LQKENI. Trimming removed 3 bases from V and 1 base from J, with 9 bases in between. The CDR3 region is CASSPLGQNTGELFF. For the CDR3, the DNA is TGTGCCAGCTCACCCCTGGGTCAGAACACCGGGGAGCTGTTTTTT.

This chain connects TRBV5-1 to TRBJ2-6; D gene uncertain. Germline loops: CDR1 SGHRS, CDR2 YFSETQ. Trimming removed 2 bases from V and 0 bases from J, with 12 bases in between. The CDR3 runs 17 residues. CDR3 coding DNA: TGCGCCAGCAGCTTCGCAGCAGACTCCTCTGGGGCCAACGTCCTGACTTTC. It codes for CASSFAADSSGANVLTF.

The rearrangement joins TRBV7-2 to TRBJ2-5, with D uncertain. V shed 4 bases and J shed 4 bases, with 4 bases lying between them. The CDR3 has 11 amino acids. Germline CDR1 and CDR2: SGHTA and FQGNSA. CDR3 sequence: CASSSRETQYF. As DNA, the CDR3 is TGTGCCAGCAGCTCCAGAGAGACCCAGTACTTC.

V gene TRBV7-8 combines with J gene TRBJ1-1; D unclear. V was pared by 5 bases and J by 1 base, with 5 bases between. The CDR3 is 12 residues long. Germline CDR1 reads SGHVS; CDR2 reads FQNEAQ. Written as DNA, the CDR3 is TGTGCCAGCAGCGTCTGGAACACTGAAGCTTTCTTT. As protein: CASSVWNTEAFF.

This chain joins TRBV7-9 and TRBJ2-3; TRBD2 aligns across 7 bases. V lost 5 bases to trimming and J lost 4 bases; unmatched junction nucleotides: 0. Germline V CDR1 and CDR2: SEHNR, FQNEAQ (reference sequence). The CDR3 extends over 12 amino acids. The CDR3 DNA sequence: TGTGCCAGCAGCCGGGAGGCAGATACGCAGTATTTT. Residues: CASSREADTQYF.

The chain joins TRBV9 to TRBJ1-4; unclear D gene. V was cut by 4 bases and J by 10 bases, with 17 bases left in between. The CDR3 spans 14 residues. Germline V gene data show CDR1 as SGDLS and CDR2 as YYNGEE. CDR3 amino acids: CASSPLMEAGKLFF. Here the CDR3 DNA reads TGTGCCAGCAGCCCGCTTATGGAGGCGGGAAAACTGTTTTTT.

This clone was seen a few times. The gene calls are TRBV2 and TRBJ1-6; no definite D call. The ends were cut back, 8 bases at V and 7 bases at J, with 12 bases in the middle. CDR1 is SNHLY, CDR2 FYNNEI, per germline. This CDR3 region has 13 residues. The DNA for the CDR3 is TGTGCCAGCTTACTTAGAGTCAATTCACCCCTCCACTTT. Translating it yields CASLLRVNSPLHF.

V is TRBV30 and J is TRBJ1-2; a weak D match, TRBD1 (5 bases). The germline gives CDR1 GTSNPN, CDR2 SVGIG (reference sequence). The CDR3 has 13 amino acids. Trimming pared 3 bases from V and 8 bases from J, leaving 16 bases between. Here the CDR3 DNA reads TGTGCCTGGAGGCCCCAGGGAGAGGGAGGCTACACCTTC. This sequence encodes CAWRPQGEGGYTF.

The chain carries TRBV7-2 and TRBJ2-1, with D perhaps TRBD2 (5 bases). The CDR3 is made up of 14 amino acids. V gave up 2 bases and J gave up 6 bases, with 11 bases separating them. Germline assignment: CDR1 SGHTA and CDR2 FQGNSA. CDR3 nucleotides: TGTGCCAGCAGCTTACGACTCCGGGGCAATGAGCAGTTCTTC. Amino acid sequence: CASSLRLRGNEQFF. Filled out from reference TRBV7-2 and TRBJ2-1, the complete variable domain reads GAGVSQSPSNKVTEKGKDVELRCDPISGHTALYWYRQSLGQGLEFLIYFQGNSAPDKSGLPSDRFSAERTGGSVSTLTIQRTQQEDSAVYLCASSLRLRGNEQFFGPGTRLTVL.

This chain links TRBV10-3 with TRBJ2-3; TRBD1 is a possible D gene (5 bases). Germline CDR1 and CDR2: ENHRY and SYGVKD. The CDR3 has 13 residues. V dropped 3 bases and J dropped 2 bases, with 6 bases sitting between them. The CDR3 coding sequence is TGTGCCATCAGTGACAGGGCCACAGATACGCAGTATTTT. Amino acids: CAISDRATDTQYF.

The chain recombines TRBV30 with TRBJ2-3; D possibly corresponds to TRBD2 (6 bases). The CDR3 is 15 amino acids. Trimming took 6 bases from V and 0 from J, leaving 16 bases between them. Looked up from germline, CDR1 is GTSNPN and CDR2 is SVGIG (reference sequence). The CDR3 coding sequence is TGTGCCTGCCCCTCTCTAGCGACCAGCACAGATACGCAGTATTTT. It encodes CACPSLATSTDTQYF.

The V and J genes are TRBV30 and TRBJ1-2; unclear D gene. V was pared by 0 bases and J by 8 bases, with 10 bases between. The CDR3 totals 12 residues. Germline CDR1 reads GTSNPN; CDR2 reads SVGIG (reference sequence). For the CDR3, the DNA is TGTGCCTGGAGTGTAGAATTTGGGGGCTACACCTTC. It is translated as CAWSVEFGGYTF.